Here is one T cell receptor beta chain with its context. Antigen: not known. The data stem from a study of CD4 T cells in relation to SARS-CoV-2 and coronaviruses. Findings and limits, study-wide: In roughly 65% of donors, memory CD4+ clonotypes crossrecognized SARS-CoV-2 and at least one common cold coronavirus spike.

The germline V gene encodes CDR1 SEHNR and CDR2 FQNEAQ (reference sequence). This CDR3 comprises 14 residues. Losses at the gene ends were 3 bases for V and 5 bases for J; bases not matched to a gene: 7. Libraries were prepared by immunoSEQ multiplex PCR; TCRdb keeps only in-frame clonotypes and omits some of them. Counted here are tens of thousands of clones, about 80% occurring once; the ten biggest clones make up roughly 12%. The unexposed donors gave CD4+ T cells in about 2010-2019, prior to COVID-19. After about 11 days of culture, CD4+ T cells were isolated. As cell numbers allowed, unexposed-donor CD4+ T cells faced SARS-CoV-2 S/N and four cold-coronavirus spikes. Half the medium was replaced with IL-2 medium on days 3 and 7.

Sequenced sample: CD4+ T cells from PBMCs, cultured in vitro. The sequence was collected from a human donor in good health. The chain joins TRBV7-9 to TRBJ2-7, with TRBD1 identical over 7 bases. The CDR3 sequence: CASSLRTGIDEQYF. CDR3 DNA: TGTGCCAGCAGCTTGCGGACAGGTATCGACGAGCAGTACTTC.